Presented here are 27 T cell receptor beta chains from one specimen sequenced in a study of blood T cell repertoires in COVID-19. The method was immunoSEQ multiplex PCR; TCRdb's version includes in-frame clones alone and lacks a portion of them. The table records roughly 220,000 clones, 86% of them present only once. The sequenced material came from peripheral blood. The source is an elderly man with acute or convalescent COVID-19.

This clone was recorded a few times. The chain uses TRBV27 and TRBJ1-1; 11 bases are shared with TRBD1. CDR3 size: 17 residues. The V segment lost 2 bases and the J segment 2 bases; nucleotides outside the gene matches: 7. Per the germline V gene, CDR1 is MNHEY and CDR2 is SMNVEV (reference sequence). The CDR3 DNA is TGTGCCAGCAGTTTACTAGGACAGGGGGCAGGAAACACTGAAGCTTTCTTT. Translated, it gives CASSLLGQGAGNTEAFF.

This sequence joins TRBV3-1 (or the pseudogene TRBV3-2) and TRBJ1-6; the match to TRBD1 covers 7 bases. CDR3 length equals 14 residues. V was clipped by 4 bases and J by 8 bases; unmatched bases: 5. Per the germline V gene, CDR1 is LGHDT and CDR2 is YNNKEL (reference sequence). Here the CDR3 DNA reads TGTGCCAGCAGCCCGGGACAGATGCATTCACCCCTCCACTTT. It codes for CASSPGQMHSPLHF.

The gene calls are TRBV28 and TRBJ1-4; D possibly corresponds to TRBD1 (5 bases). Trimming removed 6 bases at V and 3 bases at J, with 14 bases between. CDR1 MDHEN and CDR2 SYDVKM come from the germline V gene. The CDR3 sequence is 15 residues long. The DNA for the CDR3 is TGTGCCAGCAGCCGAACGGGGGGGGCTAATGAAAAACTGTTTTTT. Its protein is CASSRTGGANEKLFF.

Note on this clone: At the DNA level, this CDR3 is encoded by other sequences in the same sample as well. DNA of the CDR3: TGTGCCAGCAGTTACTCCGACAGGGGATCCTACGAGCAGTACTTC. Protein: CASSYSDRGSYEQYF. The chain couples TRBV6-5 to TRBJ2-7, with TRBD1 matching over 8 bases. The CDR3 runs to 15 residues. The V gene's germline CDR1 is MNHEY and CDR2 SVGAGI. V was clipped by 0 bases and J by 1 base; unmatched bases: 2.

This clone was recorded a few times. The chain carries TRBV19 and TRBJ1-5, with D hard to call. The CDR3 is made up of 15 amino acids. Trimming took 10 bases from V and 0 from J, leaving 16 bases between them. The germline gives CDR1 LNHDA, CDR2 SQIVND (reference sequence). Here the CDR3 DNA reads TGTGCCACCAGGACCGGGGTAAATAGCAATCAGCCCCAGCATTTT. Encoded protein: CATRTGVNSNQPQHF.

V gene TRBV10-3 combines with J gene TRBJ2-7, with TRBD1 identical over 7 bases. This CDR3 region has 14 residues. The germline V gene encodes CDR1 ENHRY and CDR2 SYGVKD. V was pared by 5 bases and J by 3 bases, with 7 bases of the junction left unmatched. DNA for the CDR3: TGTGCCATCAGTTTTGGGCAGGGGGACTACGAGCAGTACTTC. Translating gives CAISFGQGDYEQYF.

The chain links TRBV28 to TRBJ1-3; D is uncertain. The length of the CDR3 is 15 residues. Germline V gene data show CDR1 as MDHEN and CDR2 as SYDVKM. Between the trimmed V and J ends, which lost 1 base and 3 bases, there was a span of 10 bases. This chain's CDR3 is CASSLSQAGGNTIYF. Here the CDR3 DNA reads TGTGCCAGCAGTTTATCGCAGGCGGGTGGAAACACCATATATTTT.

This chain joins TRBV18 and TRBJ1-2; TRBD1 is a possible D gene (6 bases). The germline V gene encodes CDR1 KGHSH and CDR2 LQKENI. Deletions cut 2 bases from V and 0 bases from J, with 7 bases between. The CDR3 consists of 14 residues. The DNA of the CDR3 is TGTGCCAGCTCACCAGACAGGACTAACTATGGCTACACCTTC. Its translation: CASSPDRTNYGYTF.

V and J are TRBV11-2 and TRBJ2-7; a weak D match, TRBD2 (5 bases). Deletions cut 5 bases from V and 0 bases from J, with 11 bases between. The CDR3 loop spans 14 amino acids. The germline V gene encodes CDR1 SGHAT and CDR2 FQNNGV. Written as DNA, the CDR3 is TGTGCCAGCAGCCCGGACGGGAACTCCTACGAGCAGTACTTC. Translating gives CASSPDGNSYEQYF.

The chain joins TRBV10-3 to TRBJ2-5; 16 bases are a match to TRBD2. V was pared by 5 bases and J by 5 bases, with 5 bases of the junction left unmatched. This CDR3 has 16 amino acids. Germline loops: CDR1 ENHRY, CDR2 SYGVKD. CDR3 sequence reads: CAISSGLAGGGETQYF. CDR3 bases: TGTGCCATCAGTTCGGGACTAGCGGGGGGGGGCGAGACCCAGTACTTC.

The CDR3 is CASSFAGGQMYEQYF. The CDR3 DNA reads TGTGCCAGCAGCTTCGCGGGAGGGCAAATGTACGAGCAGTACTTC. The J gene is TRBJ2-7, the V gene TRBV7-8, with 9 bases aligning to TRBD2. This CDR3 contains 15 residues. V lost 3 bases and J lost 4; bases outside the gene matches: 7. Germline V CDR1 and CDR2: SGHVS, FQNEAQ.

CDR3 sequence: CASSARLAGGQETQYF. The CDR3 DNA is TGTGCCAGCAGCGCACGACTAGCGGGAGGCCAAGAGACCCAGTACTTC. The J gene is TRBJ2-5, the V gene TRBV11-2, with 13 positions matching TRBD2. This CDR3 has 16 residues. V lost 5 bases to trimming and J lost 1 base; unmatched junction nucleotides: 4. Germline V CDR1 and CDR2: SGHAT, FQNNGV.

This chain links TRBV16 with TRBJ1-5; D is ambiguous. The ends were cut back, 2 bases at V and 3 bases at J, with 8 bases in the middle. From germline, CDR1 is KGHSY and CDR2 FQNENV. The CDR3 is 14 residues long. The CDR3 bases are TGTGCCAGCAGCCAAAACAGTGCCAATCAGCCCCAGCATTTT. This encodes CASSQNSANQPQHF. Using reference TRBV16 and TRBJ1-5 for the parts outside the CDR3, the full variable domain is GEEVAQTPKHLVRGEGQKAKLYCAPIKGHSYVFWYQQVLKNEFKFLISFQNENVFDETGMPKERFSAKCLPNSPCSLEIQATKLEDSAVYFCASSQNSANQPQHFGDGTRLSIL.

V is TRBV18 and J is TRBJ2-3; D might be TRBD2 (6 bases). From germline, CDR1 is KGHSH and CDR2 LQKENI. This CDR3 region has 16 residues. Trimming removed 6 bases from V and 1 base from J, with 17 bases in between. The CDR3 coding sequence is TGTGCCAGCTCTCAACCTTGGACGGGGGGCACAGATACGCAGTATTTT. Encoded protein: CASSQPWTGGTDTQYF.

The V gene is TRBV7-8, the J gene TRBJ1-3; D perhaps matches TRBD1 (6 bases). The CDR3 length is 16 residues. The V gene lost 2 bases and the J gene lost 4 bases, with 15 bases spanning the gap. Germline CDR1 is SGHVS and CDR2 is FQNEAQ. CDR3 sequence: CASSLLEGTRGNTIYF. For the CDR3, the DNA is TGTGCCAGCAGCTTACTTGAAGGGACACGGGGAAACACCATATATTTT.

The CDR3 DNA sequence: TGTGCCAGCAGCGTTCTTCCCGGGACTAGTAAAGCGAGCGAGCAGTTCTTC. Protein sequence: CASSVLPGTSKASEQFF. The V call is TRBV9, the J call TRBJ2-1; 8 nucleotides match TRBD2. CDR3 length equals 17 residues. J gave up 10 bases and V 2 bases, and 17 bases lay outside the gene matches. Germline V CDR1 and CDR2: SGDLS, YYNGEE.

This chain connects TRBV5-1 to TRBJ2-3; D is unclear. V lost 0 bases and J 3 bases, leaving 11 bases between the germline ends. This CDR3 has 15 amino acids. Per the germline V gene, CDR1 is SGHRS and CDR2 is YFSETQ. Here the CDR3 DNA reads TGCGCCAGCAGCTTGGCGGTAATTCGGACAGATACGCAGTATTTT. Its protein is CASSLAVIRTDTQYF.

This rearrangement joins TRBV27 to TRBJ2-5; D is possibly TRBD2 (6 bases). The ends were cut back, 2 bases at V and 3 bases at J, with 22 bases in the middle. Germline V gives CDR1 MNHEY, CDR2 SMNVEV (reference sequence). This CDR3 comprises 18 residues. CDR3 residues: CASSLRVSGTILKETQYF. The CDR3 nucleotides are TGTGCCAGCAGTTTAAGAGTTAGCGGCACGATCTTAAAAGAGACCCAGTACTTC.

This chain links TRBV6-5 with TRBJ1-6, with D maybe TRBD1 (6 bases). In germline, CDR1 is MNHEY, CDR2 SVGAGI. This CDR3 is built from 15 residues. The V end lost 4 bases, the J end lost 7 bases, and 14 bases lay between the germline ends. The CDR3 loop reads CASSSVGGANSPLHF. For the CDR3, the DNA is TGTGCCAGCAGTTCCGTGGGGGGGGCCAATTCACCCCTCCACTTT.

Here the CDR3 reads CASSLGGFNEKLFF. CDR3 coding DNA: TGTGCCAGCAGCTTAGGAGGGTTCAATGAAAAACTGTTTTTT. The chain uses TRBV7-2 and TRBJ1-4; D gene unclear. V lost 1 base, J lost 5 bases, and 8 bases lay in between. Germline lookup yields CDR1 SGHTA and CDR2 FQGNSA. This CDR3 spans 14 amino acids.

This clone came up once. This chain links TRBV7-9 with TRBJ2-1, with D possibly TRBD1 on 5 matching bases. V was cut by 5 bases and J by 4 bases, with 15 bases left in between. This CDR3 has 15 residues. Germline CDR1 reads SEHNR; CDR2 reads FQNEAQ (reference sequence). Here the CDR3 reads CASSPGPGDYNEQFF. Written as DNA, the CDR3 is TGTGCCAGCAGCCCAGGGCCTGGTGATTACAATGAGCAGTTCTTC.

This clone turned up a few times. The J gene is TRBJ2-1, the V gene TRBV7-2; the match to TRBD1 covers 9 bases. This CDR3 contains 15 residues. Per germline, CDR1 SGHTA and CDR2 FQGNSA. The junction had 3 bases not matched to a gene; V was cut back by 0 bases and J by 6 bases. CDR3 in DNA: TGTGCCAGCAGCTTAGCTGGACAGGGGTTCAATGAGCAGTTCTTC. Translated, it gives CASSLAGQGFNEQFF.

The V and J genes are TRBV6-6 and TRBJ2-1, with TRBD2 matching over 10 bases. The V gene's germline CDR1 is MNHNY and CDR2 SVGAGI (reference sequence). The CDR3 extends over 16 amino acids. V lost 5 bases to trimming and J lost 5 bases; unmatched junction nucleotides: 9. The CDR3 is CASSTLGTSADNEQFF. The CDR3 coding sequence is TGTGCCAGCAGTACCCTAGGGACTAGCGCCGACAATGAGCAGTTCTTC.

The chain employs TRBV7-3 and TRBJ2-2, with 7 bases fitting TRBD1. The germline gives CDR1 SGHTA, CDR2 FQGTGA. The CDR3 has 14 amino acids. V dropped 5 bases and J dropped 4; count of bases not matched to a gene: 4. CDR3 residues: CASSTTGATGELFF. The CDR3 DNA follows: TGTGCCAGCAGCACAACAGGGGCCACCGGGGAGCTGTTTTTT.

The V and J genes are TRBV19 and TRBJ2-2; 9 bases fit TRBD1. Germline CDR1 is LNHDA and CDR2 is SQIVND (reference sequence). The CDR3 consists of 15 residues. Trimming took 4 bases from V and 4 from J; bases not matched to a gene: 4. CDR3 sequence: CASSKGQGRTGELFF. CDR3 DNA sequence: TGTGCCAGTAGTAAGGGACAGGGTCGCACCGGGGAGCTGTTTTTT. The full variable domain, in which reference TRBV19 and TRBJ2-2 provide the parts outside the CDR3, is DGGITQSPKYLFRKEGQNVTLSCEQNLNHDAMYWYRQDPGQGLRLIYYSQIVNDFQKGDIAEGYSVSREKKESFPLTVTSAQKNPTAFYLCASSKGQGRTGELFFGEGSRLTVL.

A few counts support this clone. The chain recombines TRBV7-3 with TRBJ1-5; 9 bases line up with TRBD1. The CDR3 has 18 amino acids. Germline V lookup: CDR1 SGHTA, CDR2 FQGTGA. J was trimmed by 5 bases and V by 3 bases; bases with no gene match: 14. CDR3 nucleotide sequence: TGTGCCAGCAGCTTTGGGGAGGGACAGGGCAAGGCCGATCAGCCCCAGCATTTT. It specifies CASSFGEGQGKADQPQHF.

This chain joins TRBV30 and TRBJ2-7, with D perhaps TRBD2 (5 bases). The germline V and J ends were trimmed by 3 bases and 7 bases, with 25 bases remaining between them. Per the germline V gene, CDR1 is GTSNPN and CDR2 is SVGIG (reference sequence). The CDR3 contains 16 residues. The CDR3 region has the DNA TGTGCCTGGAGCGTCGCCCAAGGGTCCTCAACGGGGGAGCAGTACGTC. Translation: CAWSVAQGSSTGEQYV.